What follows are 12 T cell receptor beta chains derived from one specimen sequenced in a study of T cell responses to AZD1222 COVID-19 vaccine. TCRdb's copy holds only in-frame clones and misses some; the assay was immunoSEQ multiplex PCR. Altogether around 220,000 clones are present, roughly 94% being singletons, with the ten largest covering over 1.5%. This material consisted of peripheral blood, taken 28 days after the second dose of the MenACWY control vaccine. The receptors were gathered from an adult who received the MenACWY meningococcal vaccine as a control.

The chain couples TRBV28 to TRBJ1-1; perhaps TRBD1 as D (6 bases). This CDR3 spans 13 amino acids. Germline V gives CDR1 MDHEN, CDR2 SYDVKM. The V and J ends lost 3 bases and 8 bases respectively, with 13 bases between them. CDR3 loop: CASSFNRVSEAFF. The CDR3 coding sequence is TGTGCCAGCAGTTTTAACAGGGTCTCGGAAGCTTTCTTT.

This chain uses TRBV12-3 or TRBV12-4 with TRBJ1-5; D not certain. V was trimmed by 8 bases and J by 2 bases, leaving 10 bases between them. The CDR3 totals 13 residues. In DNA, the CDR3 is TGTGCCAGCTCCGCCAGTCGCAATCAGCCCCAGCATTTT. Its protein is CASSASRNQPQHF.

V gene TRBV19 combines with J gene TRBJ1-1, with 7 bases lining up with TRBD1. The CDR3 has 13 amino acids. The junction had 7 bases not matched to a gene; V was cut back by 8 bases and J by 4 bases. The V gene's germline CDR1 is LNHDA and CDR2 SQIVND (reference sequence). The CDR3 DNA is TGTGCCAGTTTCGAACAGGGGACCACTGAAGCTTTCTTT. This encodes CASFEQGTTEAFF.

The CDR3 DNA follows: TGCGCCAGCAGCGTCCGGGACAGGGGATTTAATGAAAAACTGTTTTTT. Protein: CASSVRDRGFNEKLFF. The rearrangement uses TRBV5-1 and TRBJ1-4; 10 nucleotides match TRBD1. Trimming at V came to 4 bases and at J to 4 bases, leaving 7 bases not matched to a gene. This CDR3 spans 16 amino acids. Germline CDR1 is SGHRS and CDR2 is YFSETQ.

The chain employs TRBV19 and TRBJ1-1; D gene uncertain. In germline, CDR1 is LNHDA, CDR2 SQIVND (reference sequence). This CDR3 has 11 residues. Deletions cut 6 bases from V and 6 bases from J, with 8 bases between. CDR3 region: CASRASSEAFF. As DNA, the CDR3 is TGTGCCAGTAGGGCTTCTTCTGAAGCTTTCTTT.

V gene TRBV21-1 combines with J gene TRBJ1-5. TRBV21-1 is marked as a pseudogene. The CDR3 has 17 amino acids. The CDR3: CASSRKWGSVSNQPQHF. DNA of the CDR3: TGTGCCAGCAGCCGGAAATGGGGGTCGGTTAGCAATCAGCCCCAGCATTTT.

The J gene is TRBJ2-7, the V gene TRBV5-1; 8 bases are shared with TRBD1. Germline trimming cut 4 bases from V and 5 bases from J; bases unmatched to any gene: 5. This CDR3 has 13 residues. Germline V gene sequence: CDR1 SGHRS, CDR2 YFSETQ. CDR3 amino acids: CASSIDRGNEQYF. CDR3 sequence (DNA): TGCGCCAGCAGCATAGACAGGGGAAACGAGCAGTACTTC.

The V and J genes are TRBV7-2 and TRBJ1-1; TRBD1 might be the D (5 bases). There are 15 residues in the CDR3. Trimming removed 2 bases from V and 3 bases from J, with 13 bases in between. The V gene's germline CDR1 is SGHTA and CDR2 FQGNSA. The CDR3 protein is CASSLMEQGHTEAFF. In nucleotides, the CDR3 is TGTGCCAGCAGCTTAATGGAGCAGGGTCACACTGAAGCTTTCTTT.

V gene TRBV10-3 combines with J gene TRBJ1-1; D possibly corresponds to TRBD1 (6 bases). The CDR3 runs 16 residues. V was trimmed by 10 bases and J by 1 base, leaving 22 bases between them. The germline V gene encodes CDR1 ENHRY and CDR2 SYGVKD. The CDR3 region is CATRERGGAWNTEAFF. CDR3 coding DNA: TGTGCCACCCGGGAAAGGGGGGGGGCTTGGAACACTGAAGCTTTCTTT.

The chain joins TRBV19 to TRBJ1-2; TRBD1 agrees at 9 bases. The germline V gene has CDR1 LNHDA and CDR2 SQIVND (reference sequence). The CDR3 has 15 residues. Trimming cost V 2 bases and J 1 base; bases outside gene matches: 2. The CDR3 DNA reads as TGTGCCAGTAGTATATTGACAGGGGGTAACTATGGCTACACCTTC. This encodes CASSILTGGNYGYTF.

The CDR3 is CASSLFAGAGQPQHF. CDR3 DNA: TGTGCCAGCAGTTTATTTGCAGGGGCTGGGCAGCCCCAGCATTTT. The chain uses TRBV28 and TRBJ1-5, with D perhaps matching TRBD1 (6 bases). Per germline, CDR1 MDHEN and CDR2 SYDVKM. CDR3 size: 15 residues. Trimming cost V 1 base and J 7 bases, with 14 bases left between them. The full variable domain, in which reference TRBV28 and TRBJ1-5 provide the parts outside the CDR3, is DVKVTQSSRYLVKRTGEKVFLECVQDMDHENMFWYRQDPGLGLRLIYFSYDVKMKEKGDIPEGYSVSREKKERFSLILESASTNQTSMYLCASSLFAGAGQPQHFGDGTRLSIL.

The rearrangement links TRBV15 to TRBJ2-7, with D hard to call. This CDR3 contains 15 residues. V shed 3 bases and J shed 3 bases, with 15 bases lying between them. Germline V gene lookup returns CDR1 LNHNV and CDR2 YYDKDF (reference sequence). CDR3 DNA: TGTGCCACCAGCAGTACAAGAACAGCCCGCTACGAGCAGTACTTC. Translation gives CATSSTRTARYEQYF. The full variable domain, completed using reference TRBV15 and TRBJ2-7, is DAMVIQNPRYQVTQFGKPVTLSCSQTLNHNVMYWYQQKSSQAPKLLFHYYDKDFNNEADTPDNFQSRRPNTSFCFLDIRSPGLGDTAMYLCATSSTRTARYEQYFGPGTRLTVT.